This TCR beta chain was profiled in a study of cytomegalovirus exposure and HLA in healthy donors. Study conclusions and caveats: The majority of TCR sequences were rare, yet some public TCRs appeared in many donors.

Healthy bone marrow donors made up the donors. This clone came up once. Its antigen remains unknown. Primers included in the PCR were 60 Vbeta and 13 Jbeta primers. The data were produced by immunoSEQ multiplex PCR, yet TCRdb's version contains in-frame clones alone and is incomplete. The data show about 140,000 clones, around 80% seen once. With V trimmed by 4 bases and J by 4 bases, 3 bases remained unmatched. The germline CDR1 and CDR2 sequences are MGHDK and SYGVNS. This CDR3 comprises 14 residues. The clonotype comes from a woman in her fifties or sixties in good health and CMV-seropositive. The chain couples TRBV25-1 to TRBJ2-3; 9 bases are shared with TRBD1. Sequencing input: PBMCs. The CDR3 sequence is CASSGRTGADTQYF. The CDR3 nucleotides are TGTGCCAGCAGTGGCCGGACAGGGGCAGATACGCAGTATTTT. Full variable domain (rest looked up from reference TRBV25-1 and TRBJ2-3): EADIYQTPRYLVIGTGKKITLECSQTMGHDKMYWYQQDPGMELHLIHYSYGVNSTEKGDLSSESTVSRIRTEHFPLTLESARPSHTSQYLCASSGRTGADTQYFGPGTRLTVL.